The 18 T cell receptor beta chains below come from one sample, sequenced in a study of blood T cell repertoires in COVID-19. Measured with immunoSEQ multiplex PCR; TCRdb has only the in-frame clones, and not every one. Among 82,000 or so clones, around nine tenths were seen once, and the ten largest hold more than 0.95%. The sequencing sample was made of PBMCs or T cells enriched from blood (not recorded which). These receptors all stem from a woman aged 45-65 years with acute COVID-19.

This rearrangement joins TRBV3-1 (or the pseudogene TRBV3-2) to TRBJ2-3; D remains unclear. Germline CDR1 is LGHDT and CDR2 is YNNKEL (reference sequence). The CDR3 runs to 14 residues. The V and J ends lost 2 bases and 2 bases respectively, with 8 bases between them. As DNA, the CDR3 is TGTGCCAGCAGCCAATCTTGGGCCACAGATACGCAGTATTTT. Encoded protein: CASSQSWATDTQYF.

The rearrangement links TRBV6-5 to TRBJ1-1; 8 positions agree with TRBD1. This CDR3 has 14 amino acids. CDR1 is MNHEY and CDR2 is SVGAGI in the germline V gene. V was clipped by 6 bases and J by 1 base; unmatched bases: 4. The CDR3 coding sequence is TGTGCCAGCAGCAGGGGACAGGCGAACACTGAAGCTTTCTTT. Amino acids: CASSRGQANTEAFF.

The rearrangement links TRBV30 to TRBJ2-1; 14 bases line up with TRBD2. V was clipped by 5 bases and J by 1 base; unmatched bases: 7. This CDR3 is 17 amino acids long. Germline CDR1 reads GTSNPN; CDR2 reads SVGIG (reference sequence). The CDR3 is CAWSGLAGEPSYNEQFF. The CDR3 DNA reads TGTGCCTGGTCGGGACTAGCGGGGGAACCTTCCTACAATGAGCAGTTCTTC.

This chain joins TRBV28 and TRBJ2-1; TRBD1 aligns across 9 bases. This CDR3 contains 15 residues. The germline gives CDR1 MDHEN, CDR2 SYDVKM. After removal of 7 bases from V and 9 bases from J, the junction contained 13 bases not matched to a gene. The chain's CDR3 is CASKSGGQGLGEQFF. The CDR3 DNA follows: TGTGCCAGCAAGTCGGGGGGACAGGGTTTGGGTGAGCAGTTCTTC.

J is TRBJ2-7 and V is TRBV7-2, with 8 positions matching TRBD2. The germline V gene encodes CDR1 SGHTA and CDR2 FQGNSA. The CDR3 totals 15 residues. V was clipped by 5 bases and J by 5 bases; unmatched bases: 11. The CDR3 DNA is TGTGCCAGCAGCCCCGGGAGGGGAGGGGTGAACGAGCAGTACTTC. Its translation: CASSPGRGGVNEQYF.

This clone was recorded only once. CDR3 nucleotide sequence: TGTGCCAGCAGCGCCGGACTAGCGGGTGAGCAGTACTTC. Translating it yields CASSAGLAGEQYF. This chain links TRBV6-2 or TRBV6-3 with TRBJ2-7; the match to TRBD2 covers 11 bases. This CDR3 spans 13 amino acids. The V and J ends lost 6 bases and 7 bases, in that order; junction bases with no gene match: 5. Germline values: CDR1 MNHEY, CDR2 SVGEGT.

The chain carries TRBV7-9 and TRBJ1-1, with D perhaps matching TRBD1 (6 bases). The germline CDR1 and CDR2 sequences are SEHNR and FQNEAQ (reference sequence). The CDR3 contains 14 residues. Deletions cut 4 bases from V and 1 base from J, with 10 bases between. CDR3: CASSSGVSNTEAFF. CDR3 DNA sequence: TGTGCCAGCAGCTCAGGGGTCTCGAACACTGAAGCTTTCTTT.

The chain is built from TRBV7-9 and TRBJ2-3; D ambiguous. V lost 2 bases and J 0 bases, leaving 9 bases between the germline ends. The germline V gene encodes CDR1 SEHNR and CDR2 FQNEAQ (reference sequence). The length of the CDR3 is 15 residues. CDR3 residues: CASSLSVVSTDTQYF. CDR3 DNA: TGTGCCAGCAGCTTATCGGTAGTTAGCACAGATACGCAGTATTTT.

This clone has a single count. The V and J genes are TRBV5-4 and TRBJ2-2; 8 bases are a match to TRBD2. The CDR3 spans 15 residues. Trimming at V came to 4 bases and at J to 7 bases, leaving 9 bases not matched to a gene. Germline V gene lookup returns CDR1 SGHNT and CDR2 YYREEE (reference sequence). CDR3 nucleotides: TGTGCCAGCAGCGCAGCGGGAGTCTTAGGCGGGGAGCTGTTTTTT. Its translation is CASSAAGVLGGELFF.

The sample holds a few counts of this clone. The V and J genes are TRBV4-2 and TRBJ2-1; TRBD2 matches 7 bases. CDR1 is LGHNA and CDR2 is YNFKEQ in the germline V gene. The CDR3 covers 13 residues. The V and J ends lost 5 bases and 7 bases, in that order; junction bases with no gene match: 5. This CDR3 is CASSLERENEQFF. The CDR3 DNA reads TGTGCCAGCAGCTTAGAGCGGGAAAATGAGCAGTTCTTC.

V is TRBV9 and J is TRBJ2-3; the match to TRBD1 covers 7 bases. There are 16 residues in the CDR3. Germline V gene sequence: CDR1 SGDLS, CDR2 YYNGEE. The V and J ends lost 0 bases and 4 bases, in that order; junction bases with no gene match: 8. CDR3 sequence (DNA): TGTGCCAGCAGCGTAGTCCAGGGGGTTTTATCAGATACGCAGTATTTT. Its protein product is CASSVVQGVLSDTQYF.

This sequence joins TRBV7-9 and TRBJ2-7, with 7 bases lining up with TRBD2. The trim removed 2 bases at V and 6 bases at J, leaving 10 bases unmatched. Germline V gene lookup returns CDR1 SEHNR and CDR2 FQNEAQ (reference sequence). This CDR3 is 15 amino acids long. Here the CDR3 reads CASSLTYRGDGEQYF. DNA of the CDR3: TGTGCCAGCAGCTTAACATACCGGGGGGATGGCGAGCAGTACTTC.

The table lists this clone with a few counts. The V call is TRBV11-2, the J call TRBJ1-6; D perhaps matches TRBD1 (6 bases). Trimming cost V 3 bases and J 7 bases, with 7 bases left between them. Germline-derived CDR1 and CDR2 are SGHAT and FQNNGV. The CDR3 covers 13 residues. The DNA for the CDR3 is TGTGCCAGCAGCTTCACAGGGAATTCACCCCTCCACTTT. It codes for CASSFTGNSPLHF.

The chain carries TRBV12-3 or TRBV12-4 and TRBJ1-1, with TRBD1 identical over 7 bases. The CDR3 has 13 amino acids. The V and J ends lost 9 bases and 4 bases, in that order; junction bases with no gene match: 8. CDR3 coding DNA: TGTGCCAGTAAACAGGGGTGGAGCACTGAAGCTTTCTTT. It is translated as CASKQGWSTEAFF.

The chain couples TRBV12-3 or TRBV12-4 to TRBJ2-2; D is undetermined. The CDR3 is 13 residues long. V was clipped by 5 bases and J by 6 bases, with 10 bases between them. CDR3 in DNA: TGTGCCAGCAGTGAGGTTCGCCCCGGGGAGCTGTTTTTT. This gives the protein CASSEVRPGELFF.

V and J are TRBV27 and TRBJ2-2; the D gene is possibly TRBD2 (6 bases). In germline, CDR1 is MNHEY, CDR2 SMNVEV (reference sequence). The CDR3 loop spans 14 amino acids. V lost 4 bases and J lost 2, with 8 bases in between. CDR3 protein: CASSWRENTGELFF. CDR3 DNA: TGTGCCAGCAGTTGGAGGGAAAACACCGGGGAGCTGTTTTTT.

A single count supports this clone. The V call is TRBV19, the J call TRBJ2-5; the match to TRBD2 covers 10 bases. This CDR3 region has 18 residues. The V gene end was trimmed by 3 bases and the J gene end by 7 bases; junction bases not matched to a gene: 17. In germline, CDR1 is LNHDA, CDR2 SQIVND (reference sequence). The CDR3 here is CASSIRPSGGAGRGTQYF. CDR3 sequence (DNA): TGTGCCAGTAGTATCAGGCCTAGCGGGGGAGCTGGCCGTGGGACCCAGTACTTC. Complete variable domain (other parts from reference TRBV19 and TRBJ2-5): DGGITQSPKYLFRKEGQNVTLSCEQNLNHDAMYWYRQDPGQGLRLIYYSQIVNDFQKGDIAEGYSVSREKKESFPLTVTSAQKNPTAFYLCASSIRPSGGAGRGTQYFGPGTRLLVL.

The rearrangement uses TRBV6-4 and TRBJ2-7, with a possible D match to TRBD2 (6 bases). Trimming took 10 bases from V and 3 from J, leaving 25 bases between them. Germline CDR1 MRHNA, CDR2 SNTAGT. The CDR3 has 16 amino acids. The CDR3 spells CAITNDGRDINYEQYF. CDR3 DNA sequence: TGTGCCATTACCAACGACGGGCGGGATATAAACTACGAGCAGTACTTC.